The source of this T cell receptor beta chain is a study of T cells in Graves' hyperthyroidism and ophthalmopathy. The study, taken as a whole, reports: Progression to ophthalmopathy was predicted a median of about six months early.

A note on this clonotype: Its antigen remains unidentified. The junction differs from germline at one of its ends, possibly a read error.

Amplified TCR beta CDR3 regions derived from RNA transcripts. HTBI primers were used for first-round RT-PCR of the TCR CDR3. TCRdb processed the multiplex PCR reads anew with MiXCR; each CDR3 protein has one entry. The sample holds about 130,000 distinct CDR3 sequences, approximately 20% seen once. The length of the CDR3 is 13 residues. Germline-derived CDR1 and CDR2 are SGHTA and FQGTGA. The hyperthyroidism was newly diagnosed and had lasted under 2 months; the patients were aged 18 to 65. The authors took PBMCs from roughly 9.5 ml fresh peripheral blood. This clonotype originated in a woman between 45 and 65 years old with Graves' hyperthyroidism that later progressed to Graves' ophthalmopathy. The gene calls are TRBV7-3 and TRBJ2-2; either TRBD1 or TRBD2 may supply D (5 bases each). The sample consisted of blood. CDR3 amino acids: CTSSHQGPGELFF. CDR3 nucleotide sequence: TGTACCAGCAGCCACCAGGGACCCGGGGAGCTGTTTTTT.